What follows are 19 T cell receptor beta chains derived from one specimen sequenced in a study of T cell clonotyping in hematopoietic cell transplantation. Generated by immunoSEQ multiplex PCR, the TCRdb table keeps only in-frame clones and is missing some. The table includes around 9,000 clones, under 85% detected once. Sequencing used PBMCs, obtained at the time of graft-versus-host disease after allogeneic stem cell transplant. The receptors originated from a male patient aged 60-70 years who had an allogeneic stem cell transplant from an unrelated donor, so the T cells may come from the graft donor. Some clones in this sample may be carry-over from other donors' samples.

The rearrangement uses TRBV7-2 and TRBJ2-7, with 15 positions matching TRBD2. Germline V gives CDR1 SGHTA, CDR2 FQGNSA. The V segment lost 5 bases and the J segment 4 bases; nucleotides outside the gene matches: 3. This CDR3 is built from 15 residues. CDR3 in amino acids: CASSTGLAGGYEQYF. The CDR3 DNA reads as TGTGCCAGCAGCACGGGACTAGCGGGGGGATACGAGCAGTACTTC.

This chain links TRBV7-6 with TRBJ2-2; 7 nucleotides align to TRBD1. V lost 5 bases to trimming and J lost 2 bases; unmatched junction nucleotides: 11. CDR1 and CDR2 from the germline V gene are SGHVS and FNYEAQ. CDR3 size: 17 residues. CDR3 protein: CASSPEGGTANTGELFF. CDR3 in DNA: TGTGCCAGCAGCCCAGAGGGTGGGACAGCCAACACCGGGGAGCTGTTTTTT.

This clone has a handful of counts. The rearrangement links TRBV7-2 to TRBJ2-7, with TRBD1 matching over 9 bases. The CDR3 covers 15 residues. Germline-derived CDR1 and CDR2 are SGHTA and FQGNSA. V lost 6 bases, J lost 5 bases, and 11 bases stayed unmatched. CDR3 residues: CASSQTGTGSDEQYF. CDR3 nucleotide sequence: TGTGCCAGCAGTCAGACAGGGACAGGGTCGGACGAGCAGTACTTC.

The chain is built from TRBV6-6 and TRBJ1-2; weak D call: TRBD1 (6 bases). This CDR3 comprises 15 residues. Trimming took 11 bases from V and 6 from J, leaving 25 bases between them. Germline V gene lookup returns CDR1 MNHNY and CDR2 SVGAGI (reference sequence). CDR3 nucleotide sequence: TGTGCCTCCAGCGGGACACTCGGATTCCAAAATGGCTACACCTTC. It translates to CASSGTLGFQNGYTF.

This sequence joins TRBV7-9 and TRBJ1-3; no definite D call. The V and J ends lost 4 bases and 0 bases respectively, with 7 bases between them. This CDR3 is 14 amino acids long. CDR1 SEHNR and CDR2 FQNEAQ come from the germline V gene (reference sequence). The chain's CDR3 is CASSSPNSGNTIYF. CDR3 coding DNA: TGTGCCAGCAGCTCCCCAAACTCTGGAAACACCATATATTTT. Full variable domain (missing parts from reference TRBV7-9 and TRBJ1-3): DTGVSQNPRHKITKRGQNVTFRCDPISEHNRLYWYRQTLGQGPEFLTYFQNEAQLEKSRLLSDRFSAERPKGSFSTLEIQRTEQGDSAMYLCASSSPNSGNTIYFGEGSWLTVV.

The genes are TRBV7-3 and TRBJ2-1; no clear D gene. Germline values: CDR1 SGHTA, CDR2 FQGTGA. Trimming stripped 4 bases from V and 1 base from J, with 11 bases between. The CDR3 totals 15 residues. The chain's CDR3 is CASSWAPSSYNEQFF. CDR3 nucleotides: TGTGCCAGCAGCTGGGCCCCCTCTTCCTACAATGAGCAGTTCTTC.

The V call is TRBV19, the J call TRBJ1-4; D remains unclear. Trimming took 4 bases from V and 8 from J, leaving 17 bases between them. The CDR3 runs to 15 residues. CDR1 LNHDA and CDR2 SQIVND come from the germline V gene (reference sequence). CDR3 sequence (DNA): TGTGCCAGTAGTACTCACATTACCGACGGAGAAAAACTGTTTTTT. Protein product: CASSTHITDGEKLFF.

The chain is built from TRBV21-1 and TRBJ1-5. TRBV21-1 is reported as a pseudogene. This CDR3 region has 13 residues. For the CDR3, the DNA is TGTGCCAGCAGCTTAGGGGGGATTCAGCCCCAGCATTTT. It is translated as CASSLGGIQPQHF.

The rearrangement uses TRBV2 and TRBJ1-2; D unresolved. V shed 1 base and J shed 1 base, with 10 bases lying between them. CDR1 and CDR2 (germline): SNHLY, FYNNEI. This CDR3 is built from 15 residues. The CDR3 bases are TGTGCCAGCAGTGAAGACCCCCAGCGTAACTATGGCTACACCTTC. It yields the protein CASSEDPQRNYGYTF.

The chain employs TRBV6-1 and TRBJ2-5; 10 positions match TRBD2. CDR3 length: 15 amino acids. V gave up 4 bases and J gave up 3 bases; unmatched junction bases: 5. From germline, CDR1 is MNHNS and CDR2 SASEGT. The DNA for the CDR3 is TGTGCCAGCAGTGTTCTAGCGGGGGTGAAAGAGACCCAGTACTTC. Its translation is CASSVLAGVKETQYF.

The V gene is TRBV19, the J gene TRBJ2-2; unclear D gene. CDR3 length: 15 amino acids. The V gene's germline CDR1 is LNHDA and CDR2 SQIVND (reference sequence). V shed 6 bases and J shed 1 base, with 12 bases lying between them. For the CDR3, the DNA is TGTGCCAGTAGAACCCAAAAGGGGAACACCGGGGAGCTGTTTTTT. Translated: CASRTQKGNTGELFF.

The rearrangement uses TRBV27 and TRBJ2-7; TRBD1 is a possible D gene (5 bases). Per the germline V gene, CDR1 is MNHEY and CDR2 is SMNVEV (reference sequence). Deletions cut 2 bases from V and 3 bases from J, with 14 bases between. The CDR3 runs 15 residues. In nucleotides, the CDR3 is TGTGCCAGCAGTTTAATAGGGGTTACCAGCTACGAGCAGTACTTC. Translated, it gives CASSLIGVTSYEQYF.

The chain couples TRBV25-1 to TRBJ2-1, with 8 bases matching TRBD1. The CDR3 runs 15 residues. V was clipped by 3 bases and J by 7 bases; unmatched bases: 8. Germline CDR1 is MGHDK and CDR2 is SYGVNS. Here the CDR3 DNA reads TGTGCCAGCAGTGACTGGGACAGGTCCCATAATGAGCAGTTCTTC. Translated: CASSDWDRSHNEQFF.

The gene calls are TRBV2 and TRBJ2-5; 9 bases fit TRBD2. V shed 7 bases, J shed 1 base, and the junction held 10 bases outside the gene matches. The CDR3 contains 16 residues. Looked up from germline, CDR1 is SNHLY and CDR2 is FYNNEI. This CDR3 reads CASKLSQTSGQETQYF. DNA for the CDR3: TGTGCCAGCAAACTATCTCAGACTAGCGGCCAAGAGACCCAGTACTTC.

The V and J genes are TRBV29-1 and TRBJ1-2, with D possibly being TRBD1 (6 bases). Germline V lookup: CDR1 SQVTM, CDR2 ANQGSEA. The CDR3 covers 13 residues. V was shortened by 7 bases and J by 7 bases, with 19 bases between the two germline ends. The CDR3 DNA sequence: TGCAGCGCCCGAGGGGGGGAAAGTGGTGGCTACACCTTC. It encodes CSARGGESGGYTF.

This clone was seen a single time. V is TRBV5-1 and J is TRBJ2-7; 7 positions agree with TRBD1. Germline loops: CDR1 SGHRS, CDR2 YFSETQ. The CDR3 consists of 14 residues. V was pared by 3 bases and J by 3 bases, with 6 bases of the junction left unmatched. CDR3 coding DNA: TGCGCCAGCAGCTCGACAGGGAAAGGCTACGAGCAGTACTTC. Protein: CASSSTGKGYEQYF.

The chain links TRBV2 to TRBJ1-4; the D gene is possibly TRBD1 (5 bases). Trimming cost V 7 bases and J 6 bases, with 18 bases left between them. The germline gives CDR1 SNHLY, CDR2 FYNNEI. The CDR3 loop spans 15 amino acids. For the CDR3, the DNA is TGTGCCAGCACATACCAGGGAGGAATATATGAAAAACTGTTTTTT. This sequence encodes CASTYQGGIYEKLFF. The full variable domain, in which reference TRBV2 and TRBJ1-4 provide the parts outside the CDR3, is EPEVTQTPSHQVTQMGQEVILRCVPISNHLYFYWYRQILGQKVEFLVSFYNNEISEKSEIFDDQFSVERPDGSNFTLKIRSTKLEDSAMYFCASTYQGGIYEKLFFGSGTQLSVL.

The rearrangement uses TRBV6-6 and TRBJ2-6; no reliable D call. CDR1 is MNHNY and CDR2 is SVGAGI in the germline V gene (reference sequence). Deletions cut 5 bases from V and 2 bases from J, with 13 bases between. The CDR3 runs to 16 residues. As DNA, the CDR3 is TGTGCCAGCAGTCCCGGTCCGGTGGCTGGGGCCAACGTCCTGACTTTC. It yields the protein CASSPGPVAGANVLTF.

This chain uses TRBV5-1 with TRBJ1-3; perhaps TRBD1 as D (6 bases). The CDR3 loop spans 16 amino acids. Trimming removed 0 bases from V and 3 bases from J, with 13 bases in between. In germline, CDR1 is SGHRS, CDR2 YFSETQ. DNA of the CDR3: TGCGCCAGCAGCTTGGCAGGGGCGGGATATGGAAACACCATATATTTT. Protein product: CASSLAGAGYGNTIYF.